This entry lists 20 T cell receptor beta chains sequenced from one sample in a study of neurological immune-mediated disorders (dated 2019 in TCRdb). The time point label for this specimen denotes: technical triplicate 3. Library preparation used 5' RACE. Instrument on record: Illumina HiSeq 2500. TCRdb reprocessed the public reads (quality trimming at Q25 with fastp, clone calling with MiXCR) and kept in-frame beta chains. Each record represents a unique CDR3 protein, reported with the most common genes and DNA among its rows. A total of approximately 40,000 distinct CDR3 sequences appear in this sample, roughly 21% of them only once. About 4.5% of the sample rests with the top ten. The material sequenced was PBMCs. Receptors were obtained from a man aged 60-69 years with HTLV-1-associated myelopathy (HAM/TSP).

This clonotype was recorded many times. The chain couples TRBV9 to TRBJ1-2; D is uncertain. V lost 3 bases and J 1 base, leaving 16 bases between the germline ends. The CDR3 is 16 residues long. Per the germline V gene, CDR1 is SGDLS and CDR2 is YYNGEE. CDR3 DNA: TGTGCCAGCAGCGGAAGTTTTCGGGATTTTAACTATGGCTACACCTTC. Translated, it gives CASSGSFRDFNYGYTF.

This clonotype was counted many times. The J gene is TRBJ2-3, the V gene TRBV5-1; D is unclear. V dropped 3 bases and J dropped 0 bases, with 20 bases sitting between them. CDR1 SGHRS and CDR2 YFSETQ come from the germline V gene. The CDR3 length is 18 residues. In nucleotides, the CDR3 is TGCGCCAGCAGCTCGAGGAAGGTGGCTAGTCTTAGCACAGATACGCAGTATTTT. Translated: CASSSRKVASLSTDTQYF. The full variable domain, completed using reference TRBV5-1 and TRBJ2-3, is KAGVTQTPRYLIKTRGQQVTLSCSPISGHRSVSWYQQTPGQGLQFLFEYFSETQRNKGNFPGRFSGRQFSNSRSEMNVSTLELGDSALYLCASSSRKVASLSTDTQYFGPGTRLTVL.

This clonotype was counted only a few times. This rearrangement joins TRBV7-3 to TRBJ1-2; D remains unclear. The germline V gene encodes CDR1 SGHTA and CDR2 FQGTGA. The CDR3 covers 13 residues. V was cut by 5 bases and J by 4 bases, with 11 bases left in between. The CDR3 protein is CASSPSGSYGYTF. CDR3 nucleotide sequence: TGTGCCAGCAGCCCCTCGGGGAGCTATGGCTACACCTTC. The whole variable domain, filled in from reference TRBV7-3 and TRBJ1-2, reads GAGVSQTPSNKVTEKGKYVELRCDPISGHTALYWYRQSLGQGPEFLIYFQGTGAADDSGLPNDRFFAVRPEGSVSTLKIQRTERGDSAVYLCASSPSGSYGYTFGSGTRLTVV.

This clonotype showed up many times. V is TRBV18 and J is TRBJ1-1; TRBD1 might be the D (5 bases). The CDR3 sequence is 14 residues long. From germline, CDR1 is KGHSH and CDR2 LQKENI. The V end was cut by 6 bases, the J end by 3 bases, with 14 bases between. The DNA for the CDR3 is TGTGCCAGCTCTCAGACTAGGGGAGACACTGAAGCTTTCTTT. As protein: CASSQTRGDTEAFF.

This clonotype has a count of ten or more. V gene TRBV5-1 combines with J gene TRBJ2-1; 11 bases map to TRBD2. The junction had 2 bases not matched to a gene; V was cut back by 0 bases and J by 6 bases. CDR1 and CDR2 from the germline V gene are SGHRS and YFSETQ. The CDR3 covers 15 residues. This CDR3 is CASSLAGTSGNEQFF. As DNA, the CDR3 is TGCGCCAGCAGCTTGGCAGGGACTAGCGGCAATGAGCAGTTCTTC.

This clonotype was picked up many times. This chain uses TRBV30 with TRBJ1-2, with D unresolved. The V end lost 3 bases, the J end lost 8 bases, and 16 bases lay between the germline ends. Germline V gene lookup returns CDR1 GTSNPN and CDR2 SVGIG (reference sequence). The CDR3 extends over 13 amino acids. CDR3 DNA: TGTGCCTGGAGCCTCCCAGCGGGGTCGGGCTACACCTTC. It codes for CAWSLPAGSGYTF. Together with reference TRBV30 and TRBJ1-2, the CDR3 gives the full variable domain: SQTIHQWPATLVQPVGSPLSLECTVEGTSNPNLYWYRQAAGRGLQLLFYSVGIGQISSEVPQNLSASRPQDRQFILSSKKLLLSDSGFYLCAWSLPAGSGYTFGSGTRLTVV.

This clonotype has ten or more counts. J is TRBJ2-7 and V is TRBV20-1; 12 nucleotides align to TRBD2. Germline CDR1 reads DFQATT; CDR2 reads SNEGSKA (reference sequence). CDR3 length: 16 residues. The ends lost 0 bases at V and 6 bases at J; junction bases unmatched: 9. Here the CDR3 DNA reads TGCAGTGCTAGAGAACTAGCGGGAGGTTCAGTCTGCGAGCAGTACTTC. This codes for CSARELAGGSVCEQYF.

This clonotype showed up just once. This chain links TRBV11-2 with TRBJ2-2; 7 nucleotides align to TRBD1. The CDR3 spans 16 residues. The trim removed 6 bases at V and 1 base at J, leaving 8 bases unmatched. The germline CDR1 and CDR2 sequences are SGHAT and FQNNGV. CDR3 in amino acids: CASSPSGTVNTGELFF. The CDR3 DNA follows: TGTGCCAGCAGTCCCTCCGGGACAGTGAACACCGGGGAGCTGTTTTTT.

This clonotype was detected many times. This sequence joins TRBV20-1 and TRBJ1-1; 9 nucleotides agree with TRBD1. The trim removed 0 bases at V and 3 bases at J, leaving 8 bases unmatched. Germline lookup yields CDR1 DFQATT and CDR2 SNEGSKA (reference sequence). The CDR3 is made up of 16 amino acids. The CDR3, as DNA: TGCAGTGCTAGAGATGGGCACAGGGGGCAGCACACTGAAGCTTTCTTT. Translated: CSARDGHRGQHTEAFF.

About this clonotype: A much larger clone lies one base from this, so it may be a read error. This chain joins TRBV27 and TRBJ2-7; 12 bases are a match to TRBD2. Germline trimming cut 4 bases from V and 6 bases from J; bases unmatched to any gene: 22. The CDR3 consists of 20 residues. CDR1 and CDR2 (germline): MNHEY, SMNVEV (reference sequence). CDR3 sequence reads: CASSSRTGWASGREGGEQYF. Written as DNA, the CDR3 is TGTGCCAGCAGTTCACGCACGGGTTGGGCTAGCGGGAGGGAAGGGGGCGAGCAGTACTTC.

The chain joins TRBV2 to TRBJ2-1; D perhaps matches TRBD1 (6 bases). Between the trimmed V and J ends, which lost 4 bases and 10 bases, there was a span of 14 bases. The CDR3 totals 13 residues. Looked up from germline, CDR1 is SNHLY and CDR2 is FYNNEI. The CDR3 here is CASSVTQGGEQFF. The CDR3 DNA is TGTGCCAGCAGTGTAACACAGGGTGGAGAGCAGTTCTTC.

This clonotype showed up many times. This chain links TRBV5-1 with TRBJ2-3, with 11 bases fitting TRBD2. The CDR3 is 16 amino acids. The germline V gene encodes CDR1 SGHRS and CDR2 YFSETQ. The ends lost 1 base at V and 5 bases at J; junction bases unmatched: 6. The CDR3 DNA is TGCGCCAGCAGCTTGACCGGGACTAGCGGAAGAGATACGCAGTATTTT. Its translation is CASSLTGTSGRDTQYF.

In this sample, this clonotype turned up many times. The chain employs TRBV7-8 and TRBJ2-3; 10 positions match TRBD2. This CDR3 is 16 amino acids long. The V and J ends lost 5 bases and 4 bases, in that order; junction bases with no gene match: 9. Looked up from germline, CDR1 is SGHVS and CDR2 is FQNEAQ. The CDR3 nucleotides read TGTGCCAGCAGCCTGAGAGCGGGAGGGCGGGCAGATACGCAGTATTTT. As protein: CASSLRAGGRADTQYF.

The V and J genes are TRBV20-1 and TRBJ2-3; 8 bases are shared with TRBD2. The CDR3 sequence is 16 residues long. Germline V gene data show CDR1 as DFQATT and CDR2 as SNEGSKA (reference sequence). J lost 2 bases, V lost 6 bases, and 13 bases had no gene match. CDR3 sequence reads: CSAAQVTSGFTDTQYF. The CDR3 nucleotides are TGCAGTGCCGCCCAGGTAACTAGCGGATTCACAGATACGCAGTATTTT.

This clonotype was observed once. A much larger clone differs by one base, so this may be a read error. The J gene is TRBJ2-2, the V gene TRBV28; 9 bases are a match to TRBD1. The J segment lost 7 bases and the V segment lost 6 bases, leaving 9 bases of the junction unmatched. The CDR3 loop spans 15 amino acids. Germline values: CDR1 MDHEN, CDR2 SYDVKM. As DNA, the CDR3 is TGTGCCAGCAGCTCCACCAGACAGGGGGGCGGGGAGCTGTTTTTT. Its protein product is CASSSTRQGGGELFF.

This clonotype appeared many times. The chain carries TRBV20-1 and TRBJ2-7; no definite D call. There are 14 residues in the CDR3. The germline gives CDR1 DFQATT, CDR2 SNEGSKA (reference sequence). V was shortened by 0 bases and J by 6 bases, with 15 bases between the two germline ends. The CDR3 protein is CSARETRDPSEQYF. CDR3 in DNA: TGCAGTGCTAGAGAAACAAGAGACCCATCCGAGCAGTACTTC.

This clonotype showed up many times. This sequence joins TRBV28 and TRBJ1-1; 7 positions agree with TRBD1. Trimming at V came to 8 bases and at J to 11 bases, leaving 20 bases not matched to a gene. CDR1 and CDR2 from the germline V gene are MDHEN and SYDVKM. The CDR3 loop spans 15 amino acids. CDR3 nucleotides: TGTGCCAGCTCCCCACCCAGGGGGGCACCGCCGCGGGCTTTCTTT. Amino acid sequence: CASSPPRGAPPRAFF.

In its sample, this clonotype was seen many times. The chain carries TRBV20-1 and TRBJ2-1, with D uncertain. V was cut by 1 base and J by 4 bases, with 11 bases left in between. There are 14 residues in the CDR3. Germline V lookup: CDR1 DFQATT, CDR2 SNEGSKA (reference sequence). The CDR3 spells CSARGTGTYNEQFF. The CDR3 nucleotides read TGCAGTGCTAGAGGGACCGGAACTTACAATGAGCAGTTCTTC.

V gene TRBV6-1 combines with J gene TRBJ2-1; the D gene is possibly TRBD1 (5 bases). The germline gives CDR1 MNHNS, CDR2 SASEGT. Trimming took off 6 bases at V and 0 bases at J, with 15 bases between the two ends. This CDR3 is built from 16 residues. The CDR3 nucleotides are TGTGCCAGCAGGATGGGGCAAAGTAGCTCCTACAATGAGCAGTTCTTC. Amino acid sequence: CASRMGQSSSYNEQFF.

The sample holds many counts of this clonotype. CDR3 region: CSVVGGAHHDHGYTF. The CDR3 bases are TGCAGCGTTGTGGGGGGAGCCCACCACGACCATGGCTACACCTTC. The chain is built from TRBV29-1 and TRBJ1-2, with D possibly TRBD1 on 5 matching bases. V was trimmed by 4 bases and J by 6 bases, leaving 21 bases between them. This CDR3 has 15 amino acids. CDR1 SQVTM and CDR2 ANQGSEA come from the germline V gene.